These 5 T cell receptor beta chains share one sample of origin, sequenced in a study of blood T cell repertoires in COVID-19. Assay used: immunoSEQ multiplex PCR; TCRdb lists only in-frame clones, some missing. This table holds more than 350,000 clones, 85% to 90% found once. Sequenced sample: PBMCs or T cells enriched from blood (not recorded which). The origin of the receptors is a man between 18 and 29 years old who had recovered from COVID-19.

In its sample, this clone was seen a few times. CDR3 sequence reads: CASSERLAGDAETQYF. As DNA, the CDR3 is TGCGCCAGCAGCGAACGACTAGCGGGAGATGCCGAGACCCAGTACTTC. The chain has TRBV4-3 and TRBJ2-5; the match to TRBD2 covers 12 bases. The CDR3 loop spans 16 amino acids. The germline V gene encodes CDR1 LGHNA and CDR2 YSLEER. Losses at the gene ends were 5 bases for V and 5 bases for J; bases not matched to a gene: 9.

V and J are TRBV28 and TRBJ2-1, with 10 nucleotides matching TRBD2. Trimming at V came to 5 bases and at J to 8 bases, leaving 6 bases not matched to a gene. This CDR3 contains 14 residues. The germline V gene encodes CDR1 MDHEN and CDR2 SYDVKM. The CDR3 nucleotides are TGTGCCAGCAGTCAACTAGCGGGAAAGCATGAGCAGTTCTTC. Amino acids: CASSQLAGKHEQFF.

The chain combines TRBV12-3 or TRBV12-4 with TRBJ1-1; 7 bases agree with TRBD1. This CDR3 comprises 13 residues. The J segment lost 4 bases and the V segment lost 6 bases, leaving 5 bases of the junction unmatched. Here the CDR3 reads CASSPGGLTEAFF. CDR3 in DNA: TGTGCCAGCAGCCCAGGGGGTCTCACTGAAGCTTTCTTT.

The V and J genes are TRBV4-3 and TRBJ2-1; 7 nucleotides match TRBD1. The CDR3 sequence is 18 residues long. CDR1 is LGHNA, CDR2 YSLEER, per germline. V shed 5 bases, J shed 3 bases, and the junction held 16 bases outside the gene matches. CDR3 residues: CASSSGPQQGIDYNEQFF. The CDR3 bases are TGCGCCAGCAGCTCGGGGCCCCAACAGGGGATAGACTACAATGAGCAGTTCTTC.

The chain links TRBV11-1 to TRBJ1-1, with 7 bases that match TRBD1. From germline, CDR1 is SGHAT and CDR2 FQDESV (reference sequence). The CDR3 is 16 residues long. After removal of 5 bases from V and 2 bases from J, the junction contained 11 bases not matched to a gene. The CDR3 bases are TGTGCCAGCAGCCAGCGGGGGGGGACAGTTAACACTGAAGCTTTCTTT. It encodes CASSQRGGTVNTEAFF. Full variable domain (remainder filled in from reference TRBV11-1 and TRBJ1-1): EAEVAQSPRYKITEKSQAVAFWCDPISGHATLYWYRQILGQGPELLVQFQDESVVDDSQLPKDRFSAERLKGVDSTLKIQPAELGDSAMYLCASSQRGGTVNTEAFFGQGTRLTVV.